The entry below describes one T cell receptor (beta chain). Aged about 6 to 95, donors were systemically healthy Caucasians from Russia. With 7 bases removed from V and 3 bases from J, the gap between germline ends came to 15 bases. Germline V gene data show CDR1 as SGHTA and CDR2 as FQGNSA. This CDR3 region has 14 residues. This sample is drawn from a study of blood T cells in healthy people across ages. Through a sample-barcoded 5' primer and a J-beta primer mix, a second PCR was run for roughly 7 to 11 cycles. TCRdb analysed the 5' RACE reads with MiXCR anew, one entry per CDR3 protein. The repertoire holds 800,000 to 950,000 distinct CDR3 sequences, with roughly 28% as singletons. This sample also appeared in a second study, on T cells of mothers and their children. That report adds: Healthy Caucasian mothers, three in number, and their six children were the donors. Overlap in related mother-child pairs always slightly exceeded unrelated pairs, never significantly.

This clonotype was sampled from a woman aged 40 to 55 in good health. The V gene is TRBV7-2, the J gene TRBJ1-2; maybe TRBD1 (6 bases). What was sequenced was blood. This CDR3 reads CASIPHRDDYGYTF. CDR3 DNA: TGTGCCAGCATCCCCCACAGGGACGACTATGGCTACACCTTC.